The rows below give T cell receptor beta chains drawn from one sample of a study of blood T cell repertoires in COVID-19. Profiled with immunoSEQ multiplex PCR; TCRdb holds only in-frame clones, not every one. The sample has some 510,000 clones; roughly 90% are singletons. The sample consisted of PBMCs or T cells enriched from blood (not recorded which). These receptor sequences come from a woman aged 40 to 50 who had recovered from COVID-19. Each CDR3 is given with its conserved first and last residue. Each record gives: V gene, J gene, D gene, CDR3 length, CDR3 protein. D genes are given only for firm matches.

TRBV28	TRBJ2-7	TRBD2	15	CASSSTSGVLREQYF
TRBV18	TRBJ1-1	-	15	CASSLPPDGDTEAFF
TRBV5-6	TRBJ2-5	TRBD2	15	CASSGPAGYQETQYF
TRBV19	TRBJ2-2	TRBD2	16	CASSPPGLASTGELFF
TRBV24-1	TRBJ2-1	-	13	CATSDTGYSEQFF
TRBV7-9	TRBJ2-1	TRBD2	17	CASSLGIVGAGDNEQFF
TRBV27	TRBJ2-7	-	15	CASRLTGRYYYEQYF
TRBV7-2	TRBJ2-2	TRBD2	17	CASSLARLAGYTGELFF
TRBV29-1	TRBJ2-1	TRBD2	17	CSVGGGTSGILYNEQFF
TRBV4-2	TRBJ2-7	-	15	CASSQPGERSYEQYF
TRBV7-6	TRBJ1-2	-	14	CASSLGTGGYGYTF
TRBV6-5	TRBJ2-2	TRBD1	13	CASDRGNTGELFF
TRBV19	TRBJ2-3	TRBD1	14	CASTLTGVTDTQYF
TRBV5-1	TRBJ2-1	TRBD1	14	CASSPGQGTNEQFF
TRBV19	TRBJ1-6	-	14	CASSVEFRNSPLHF
TRBV7-2	TRBJ2-3	TRBD2	14	CASSLSLAVDTQYF
TRBV2	TRBJ2-6	TRBD1	17	CASSSRDRGLRANVLTF
TRBV11-2	TRBJ2-7	-	14	CASSVETVSYEQYF
TRBV15	TRBJ1-5	TRBD1	15	CATSRSDRGDQPQHF
TRBV15	TRBJ1-5	-	17	CATSRDLAGAGNQPQHF
TRBV6-2/TRBV6-3	TRBJ1-5	TRBD1	16	CASSRRGAGFNQPQHF
TRBV7-2	TRBJ2-6	-	17	CASSALVAGAGANVLTF
TRBV30	TRBJ2-7	-	14	CAWSPNLPLYEQYF
TRBV3-1/TRBV3-2	TRBJ2-1	TRBD2	13	CASSQGLAGDGFF